This TCR beta chain stems from a study of blood T cell repertoires in COVID-19. Authors' processing steps: It was from reference gene primer amplification that nucleated cell counts were estimated. The method was immunoSEQ multiplex PCR; TCRdb's version includes in-frame clones alone and lacks a portion of them. V and J calls and clone size are those listed in that table; D and trimming were worked out from the DNA. Of 260,000 or so clones in the sample, approximately 80% were seen once. This clone was counted once. Germline V CDR1 and CDR2: LNHDA, SQIVND (reference sequence). V was clipped by 1 base and J by 4 bases, with 14 bases between them. CDR3 length: 16 residues.

Sequencing was performed on peripheral blood. This receptor was identified in a woman aged 65 to 85 with acute or convalescent COVID-19. The gene calls are TRBV19 and TRBJ1-5; maybe TRBD1 (6 bases). CDR3 region: CASSIAARGANQPQHF. The CDR3 DNA reads TGTGCCAGTAGTATAGCGGCCAGGGGAGCTAATCAGCCCCAGCATTTT.